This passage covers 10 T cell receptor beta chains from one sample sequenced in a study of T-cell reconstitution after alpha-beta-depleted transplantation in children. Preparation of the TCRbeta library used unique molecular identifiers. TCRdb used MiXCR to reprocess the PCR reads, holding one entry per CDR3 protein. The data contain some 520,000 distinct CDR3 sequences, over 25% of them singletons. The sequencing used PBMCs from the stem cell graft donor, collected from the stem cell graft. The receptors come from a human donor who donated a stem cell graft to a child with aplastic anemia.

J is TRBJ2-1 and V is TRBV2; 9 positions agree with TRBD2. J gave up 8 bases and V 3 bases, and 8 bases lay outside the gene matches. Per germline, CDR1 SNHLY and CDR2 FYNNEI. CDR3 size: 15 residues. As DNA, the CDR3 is TGTGCCAGCAGTGAGAGCCAGCGGGGGGTCGATGAGCAGTTCTTC. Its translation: CASSESQRGVDEQFF.

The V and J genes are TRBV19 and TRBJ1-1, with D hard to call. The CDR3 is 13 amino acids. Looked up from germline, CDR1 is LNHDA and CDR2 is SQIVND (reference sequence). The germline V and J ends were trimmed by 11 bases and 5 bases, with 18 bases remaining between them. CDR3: CAWVVRTWTEAFF. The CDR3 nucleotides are TGTGCCTGGGTAGTCCGGACGTGGACTGAAGCTTTCTTT.

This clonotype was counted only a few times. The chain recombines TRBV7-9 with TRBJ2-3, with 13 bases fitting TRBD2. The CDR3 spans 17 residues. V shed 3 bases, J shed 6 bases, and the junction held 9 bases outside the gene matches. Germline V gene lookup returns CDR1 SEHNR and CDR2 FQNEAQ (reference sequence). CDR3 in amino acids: CASSFPGTSGTRDTQYF. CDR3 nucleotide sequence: TGTGCCAGCAGCTTCCCCGGGACTAGCGGGACTCGGGATACGCAGTATTTT. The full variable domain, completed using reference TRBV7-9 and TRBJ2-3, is DTGVSQNPRHKITKRGQNVTFRCDPISEHNRLYWYRQTLGQGPEFLTYFQNEAQLEKSRLLSDRFSAERPKGSFSTLEIQRTEQGDSAMYLCASSFPGTSGTRDTQYFGPGTRLTVL.

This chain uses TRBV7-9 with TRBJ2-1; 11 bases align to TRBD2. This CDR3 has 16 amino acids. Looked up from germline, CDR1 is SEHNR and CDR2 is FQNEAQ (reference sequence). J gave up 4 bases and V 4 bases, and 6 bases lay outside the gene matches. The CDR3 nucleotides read TGTGCCAGCAGCTCACCGGGACTAGCGGAGTACAATGAGCAGTTCTTC. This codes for CASSSPGLAEYNEQFF.

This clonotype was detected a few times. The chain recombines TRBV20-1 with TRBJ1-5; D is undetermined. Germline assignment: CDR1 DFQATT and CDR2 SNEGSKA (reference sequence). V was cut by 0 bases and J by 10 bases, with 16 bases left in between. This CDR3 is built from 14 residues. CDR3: CSAREPGTRKPQHF. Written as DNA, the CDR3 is TGCAGTGCTAGAGAACCGGGAACAAGAAAACCCCAGCATTTT.

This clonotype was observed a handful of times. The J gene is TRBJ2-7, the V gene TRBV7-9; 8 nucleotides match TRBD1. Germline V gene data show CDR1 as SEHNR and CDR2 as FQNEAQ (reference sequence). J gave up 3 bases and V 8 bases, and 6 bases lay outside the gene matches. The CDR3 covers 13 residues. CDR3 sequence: CASQGQAHYEQYF. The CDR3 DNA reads TGTGCCAGCCAGGGACAGGCCCACTACGAGCAGTACTTC.

The CDR3 sequence is CASSEWDTNVDGYTF. In DNA, the CDR3 is TGTGCCAGCAGTGAATGGGACACCAACGTGGATGGCTACACCTTC. The chain employs TRBV25-1 and TRBJ1-2; tentatively, D is TRBD1 (6 bases). Germline V lookup: CDR1 MGHDK, CDR2 SYGVNS. The CDR3 consists of 15 residues. Deletions cut 1 base from V and 6 bases from J, with 15 bases between.

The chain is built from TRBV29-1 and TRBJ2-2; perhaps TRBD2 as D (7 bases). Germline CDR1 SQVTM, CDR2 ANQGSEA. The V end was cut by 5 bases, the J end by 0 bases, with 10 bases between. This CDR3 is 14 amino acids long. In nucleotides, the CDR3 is TGCAGCGTTCGGGGGGCCACGAACACCGGGGAGCTGTTTTTT. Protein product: CSVRGATNTGELFF.

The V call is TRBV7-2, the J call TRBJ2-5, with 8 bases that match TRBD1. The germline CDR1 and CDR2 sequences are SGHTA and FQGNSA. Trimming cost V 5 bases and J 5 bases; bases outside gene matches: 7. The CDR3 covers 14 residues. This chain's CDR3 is CASSPRTGRETQYF. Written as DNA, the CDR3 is TGTGCCAGCAGCCCCCGGACAGGGAGGGAGACCCAGTACTTC. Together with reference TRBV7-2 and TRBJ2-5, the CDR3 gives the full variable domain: GAGVSQSPSNKVTEKGKDVELRCDPISGHTALYWYRQSLGQGLEFLIYFQGNSAPDKSGLPSDRFSAERTGGSVSTLTIQRTQQEDSAVYLCASSPRTGRETQYFGPGTRLLVL.

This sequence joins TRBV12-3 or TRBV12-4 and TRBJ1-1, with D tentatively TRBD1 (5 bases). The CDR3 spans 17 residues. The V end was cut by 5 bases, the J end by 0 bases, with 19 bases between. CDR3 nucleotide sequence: TGTGCCAGCAGTCTTCCTGGGACCCCGAGACTGAACACTGAAGCTTTCTTT. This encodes CASSLPGTPRLNTEAFF.